What follows is one T cell receptor beta chain and its context. CDR3 length: 18 amino acids. The data stem from a study of blood T cell repertoires in COVID-19. TCRdb's table, derived via immunoSEQ multiplex PCR, lists solely in-frame clones and lacks some. Here the sample spans 40,000 or so clones, around four fifths being singletons. This TCR was recovered from a man between 50 and 59 years old with active COVID-19. The rearrangement uses TRBV1 and TRBJ2-1; the table's D gene call, TRBD1, was not cross checked with the DNA. TRBV1 is a listed pseudogene. The sequencing sample was made of peripheral blood. The CDR3 loop reads CTSSTTRWDKQTYNEQFF. CDR3 bases: TGCACCAGCAGCACCACTCGTTGGGACAAGCAGACCTACAATGAGCAGTTCTTC.